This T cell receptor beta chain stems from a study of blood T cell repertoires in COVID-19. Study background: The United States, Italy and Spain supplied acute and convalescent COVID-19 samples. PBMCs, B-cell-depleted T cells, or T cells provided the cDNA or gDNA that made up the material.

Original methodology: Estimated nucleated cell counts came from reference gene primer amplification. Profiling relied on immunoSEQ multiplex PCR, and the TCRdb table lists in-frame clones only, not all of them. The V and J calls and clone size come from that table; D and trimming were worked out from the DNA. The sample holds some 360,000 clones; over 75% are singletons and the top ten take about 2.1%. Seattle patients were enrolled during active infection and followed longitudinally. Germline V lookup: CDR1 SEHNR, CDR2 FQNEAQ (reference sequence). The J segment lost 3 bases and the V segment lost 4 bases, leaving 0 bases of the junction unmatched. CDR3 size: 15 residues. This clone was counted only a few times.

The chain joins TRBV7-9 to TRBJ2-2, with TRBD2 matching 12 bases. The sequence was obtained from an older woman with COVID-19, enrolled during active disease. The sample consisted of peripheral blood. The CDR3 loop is CASSSSGGDTGELFF. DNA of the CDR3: TGTGCCAGCAGCTCTAGCGGGGGGGACACCGGGGAGCTGTTTTTT.